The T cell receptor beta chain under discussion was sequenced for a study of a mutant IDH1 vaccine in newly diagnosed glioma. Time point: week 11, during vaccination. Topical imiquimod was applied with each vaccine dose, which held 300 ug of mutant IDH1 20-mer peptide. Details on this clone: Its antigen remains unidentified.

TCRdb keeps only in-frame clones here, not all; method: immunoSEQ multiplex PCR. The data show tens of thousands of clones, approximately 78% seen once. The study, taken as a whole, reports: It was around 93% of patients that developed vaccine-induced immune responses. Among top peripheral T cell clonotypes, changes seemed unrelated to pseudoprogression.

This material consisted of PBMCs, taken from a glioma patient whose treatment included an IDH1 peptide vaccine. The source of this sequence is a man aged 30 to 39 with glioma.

The CDR3 DNA sequence: TGCAGCGTTGAGGGTTATTTAGGGGAGCTGTTTTTT. Its protein is CSVEGYLGELFF. The V gene is TRBV29-1, the J gene TRBJ2-2; D is ambiguous. The CDR3 is made up of 12 amino acids. V lost 3 bases, J lost 8 bases, and 10 bases lay in between. Germline assignment: CDR1 SQVTM and CDR2 ANQGSEA.